This T cell receptor (beta chain) was recovered during a study of T cells after yellow fever vaccination (dated by TCRdb to between 2019 and 2020). The study in broad terms: Libraries from fractions with low cell numbers were prepared with the SMART-Seq v4 Ultra Low Input RNA kit. To track T-cell clones before and after primary and booster YFV17D yellow fever vaccination, bulk TCR alpha and beta repertoires were sequenced longitudinally. The cohort comprised two healthy male donors, one aged 18 to 29 and one aged 30 to 39 years. Blood samples were taken at several timepoints before and after primary and secondary immunization, and bulk PBMC replicates and cell subsets were isolated.

The germline V gene sets CDR1 to SGHTA and CDR2 to FQGNSA. The CDR3 sequence holds 16 residues, the cysteine and phenylalanine included. CDR3 DNA only is kept here, 48 bases in frame from base 1. Trimming accounts for 3 bases at V and 7 bases at J, while the number of junction bases matched to no gene is 10. The full study reports these points: Most clones expanded after primary vaccination (about 95% of CD4 and around 89% of CD8) were re-detected after the booster, suggesting that broad memory maintenance occurred. A small fraction of clonotypes appeared in both the CD4 and CD8 compartments, likely as a result of convergent recombination. Computational filtering was required because FACS-sorted repertoires could contain abundant contaminating clonotypes from the bulk population. The secondary T-cell response was found to be weaker but faster than the primary response, with a peak reached on day 5 rather than on day 15. Because only a couple of donors were included in the study, the extent to which the findings can be generalized is limited.

TCR cDNA was synthesized by 5'RACE template switching, through which a universal primer site and unique molecular identifiers were introduced. Priming for cDNA synthesis came from both the TCR alpha and TCR beta constant segments. Libraries were amplified in two PCR steps, with sample barcodes and sequencing adapters added in the second step. Libraries were sequenced on Illumina HiSeq 2500 (2x100 bp) or NovaSeq (2x150 bp). The authors processed their data as follows. MIGEC was used to demultiplex reads and collapse the reads into UMI consensus sequences, and MiXCR was used for V(D)J alignment. Vaccine-responding clonotypes were identified with edgeR using replicate PBMC samples, with FDR below 0.01 and a log2 fold change above 5 up to day 15 being required. Each bulk clonotype received a CD4 or CD8 identity based on whether the sequenced CD4 or CD8 repertoire contained that clonotype at higher abundance. The public reads were reprocessed in TCRdb via fastp at Q25 and MiXCR, keeping in-frame beta chains. Rows with a matching CDR3 protein are joined into one entry that keeps the most common DNA and genes. The V and J calls and clone size are TCRdb's, not the authors'. The sample data list about 120,000 distinct CDR3 sequences, and about 7% of these were observed just once. The ten top clones hold 2.5% to 3.5% of the sample.

This clonotype was observed many times. Its target antigen remains unknown. One base away there is no much larger clone; base qualities are not given. Reading the label with the study, this specimen's treatment or condition is: live attenuated yellow fever vaccine strain. PBMCs were isolated from peripheral blood using a standard Ficoll-Paque protocol. CD4 and CD8 T-cell fractions were isolated with Dynabeads CD4 and CD8 positive selection kits. TriZol was used to extract RNA from bulk PBMCs, CD4 and CD8 fractions, and dextramer-positive and dextramer-negative fractions. The source of this sequence is a young man who received the YFV17D yellow fever vaccine. The sample here was CD4+ T cells sorted from PBMCs, taken around 45 days after the first yellow fever vaccination. The chain was built from TRBV7-2 and TRBJ2-2, with 8 bases in between that match TRBD2. Read as DNA, the sequence is TGTGCCAGCAGCTTCACAGTCGGACTAGCCGGCGGGGAGCTGTTTTTT. Its protein is CASSFTVGLAGGELFF.